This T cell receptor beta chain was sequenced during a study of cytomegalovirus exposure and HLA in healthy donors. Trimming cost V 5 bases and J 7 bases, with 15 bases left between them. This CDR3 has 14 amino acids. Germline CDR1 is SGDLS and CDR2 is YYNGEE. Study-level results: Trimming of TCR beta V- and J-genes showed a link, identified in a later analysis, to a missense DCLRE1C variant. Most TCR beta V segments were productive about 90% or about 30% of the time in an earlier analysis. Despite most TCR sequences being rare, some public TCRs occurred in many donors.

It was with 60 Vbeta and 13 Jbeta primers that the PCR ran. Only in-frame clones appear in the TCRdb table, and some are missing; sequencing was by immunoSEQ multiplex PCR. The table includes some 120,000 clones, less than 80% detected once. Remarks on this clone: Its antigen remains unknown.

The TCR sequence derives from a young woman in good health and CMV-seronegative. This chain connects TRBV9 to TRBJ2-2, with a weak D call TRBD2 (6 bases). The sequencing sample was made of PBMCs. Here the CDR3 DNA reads TGTGCCAGCAGTTTTTACTGGGGGGACGGGGAGCTGTTTTTT. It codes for CASSFYWGDGELFF.